This section outlines one TCR beta chain sequence together with its context. Its target is unknown. This record comes from a study of cytomegalovirus exposure and HLA in healthy donors. The CDR3 length is 14 residues. The V gene's germline CDR1 is SNHLY and CDR2 FYNNEI. The V gene lost 8 bases and the J gene lost 1 base, with 12 bases spanning the gap. The PCR used 60 Vbeta and 13 Jbeta primers. The repertoire was sequenced with immunoSEQ multiplex PCR; TCRdb's copy has only in-frame clones and lacks some. The sample contains approximately 170,000 clones, less than 90% of which appear only once. Study-wide results and caveats: An ancestry cluster, one associated with Asian ancestry, reportedly showed fewer N-insertions than the approximately 660-donor mean in a later analysis. The presence/absence work took it that sequencing depth was about the same across donors. According to the study, roughly 160 TCR beta chains were cytomegalovirus-associated. Diagnosis of cytomegalovirus status made by the classifier reportedly showed high specificity and sensitivity.

The source of this sequence is a man aged 50 to 59 in good health and CMV-seropositive. The chain has TRBV2 and TRBJ2-1; tentative D call: TRBD2 (5 bases). Material for sequencing was PBMCs. CDR3 sequence: CASGWRKSYNEQFF. DNA of the CDR3: TGTGCCAGCGGATGGAGGAAATCCTACAATGAGCAGTTCTTC. Variable domain in full (rest from reference TRBV2 and TRBJ2-1): EPEVTQTPSHQVTQMGQEVILRCVPISNHLYFYWYRQILGQKVEFLVSFYNNEISEKSEIFDDQFSVERPDGSNFTLKIRSTKLEDSAMYFCASGWRKSYNEQFFGPGTRLTVL.